A selection of T cell receptor beta chains follows, all from one sample in a study of CD8 T cells in ankylosing spondylitis. One entry per CDR3 protein, called by TCRdb with MiXCR from the 5' RACE reads. The sample contains about 140,000 distinct CDR3 sequences, roughly 8.3% of which appear only once. The specimen was synovial fluid, either unsorted or a sorted T cell fraction (not recorded which). The source is a male donor with ankylosing spondylitis. The CDR3 runs from the conserved cysteine through the conserved F or W. The D gene is left open where the match is weak. Clone size is stated in some rows and not others, as once, few, many or a class when expanded.

abundance	v_gene	j_gene	d_gene	len	CDR3aa	CDR3nt
few	TRBV6-1	TRBJ2-2	TRBD2	15	CASSELAGGTGELFF	TGTGCCAGCAGTGAACTAGCGGGAGGCACCGGGGAGCTGTTTTTT
-	TRBV29-1	TRBJ2-3	-	14	CSVVGSQGTDTQYF	TGCAGCGTTGTCGGATCCCAGGGGACAGATACGCAGTATTTT
many	TRBV12-3/TRBV12-4	TRBJ2-7	-	15	CASSFSGQRAGEQYF	TGTGCCAGCAGTTTTAGTGGACAGAGGGCAGGAGAGCAGTACTTC
many	TRBV18	TRBJ2-7	-	13	CASSPRSLIEQYF	TGTGCCAGCTCACCCCGGTCCCTTATAGAGCAGTACTTC
many	TRBV20-1	TRBJ2-5	TRBD2	15	CSARDGLASRETQYF	TGCAGTGCTAGAGACGGACTAGCCAGCCGGGAGACCCAGTACTTC
-	TRBV28	TRBJ2-7	-	15	CASSSAQWSSYEQYF	TGTGCCAGCAGTTCGGCACAGTGGAGCTCCTACGAGCAGTACTTC
many	TRBV7-2	TRBJ1-5	-	13	CASSLQGHQPQHF	TGTGCCAGCAGCTTACAGGGACATCAGCCCCAGCATTTT
-	TRBV9	TRBJ1-4	TRBD1	15	CASSFGQGPNEKLFF	TGTGCCAGCAGCTTCGGACAGGGTCCTAATGAAAAACTGTTTTTT
few	TRBV6-1	TRBJ2-3	TRBD2	14	CASGLSGATDTQYF	TGTGCCAGCGGCCTGAGCGGGGCCACAGATACGCAGTATTTT
once	TRBV6-8	TRBJ2-7	-	14	CASSPETASYEQYF	TGTGCCAGCAGTCCTGAGACGGCCTCCTACGAGCAGTACTTC
-	TRBV4-3	TRBJ2-1	-	15	CASSPARVSYNEQFF	TGCGCCAGCAGCCCGGCCAGGGTTTCCTACAATGAGCAGTTCTTC
many	TRBV12-3/TRBV12-4	TRBJ2-2	-	14	CASGDFATTGELFF	TGTGCCAGCGGGGACTTCGCGACCACCGGGGAGCTGTTTTTT
-	TRBV6-5	TRBJ2-7	-	15	CASSYSPGYYYEQYF	TGTGCCAGCAGTTACTCGCCAGGGTACTACTACGAGCAGTACTTC
few	TRBV7-2	TRBJ1-1	-	14	CASSHNVADTEAFF	TGTGCCAGCAGCCATAACGTGGCAGACACTGAAGCTTTCTTT
-	TRBV27	TRBJ2-7	TRBD1	13	CASSLTGIHEQYF	TGTGCCAGCAGCTTGACAGGGATACACGAGCAGTACTTC
many	TRBV7-2	TRBJ1-1	-	13	CASSPRQKSEAFF	TGTGCCAGCAGCCCGAGACAGAAAAGTGAAGCTTTCTTT
many	TRBV20-1	TRBJ2-7	-	11	CSARGSHEQYF	TGCAGTGCTAGGGGATCCCACGAGCAGTACTTC
-	TRBV27	TRBJ1-2	-	13	CASRNMDGYGYTF	TGTGCCAGCAGGAACATGGACGGCTATGGCTACACCTTC
many	TRBV4-2	TRBJ2-1	-	15	CASSQGLRSEGEQFF	TGTGCCAGCAGCCAAGGGCTGAGGTCTGAGGGGGAGCAGTTCTTC
-	TRBV3-1	TRBJ2-7	-	13	CASSQQQGYEQYF	TGTGCCAGCAGCCAACAACAGGGCTACGAGCAGTACTTC
many	TRBV20-1	TRBJ2-5	-	11	CSASPGETQYF	TGCAGTGCTAGCCCGGGAGAGACCCAGTACTTC
many	TRBV7-2	TRBJ1-2	-	13	CASSLASARGYTF	TGTGCCAGCAGCTTAGCATCGGCAAGGGGCTACACCTTC
-	TRBV6-5	TRBJ2-7	-	14	CASSYRDRVYEQYF	TGTGCCAGCAGTTATAGAGACAGAGTCTACGAGCAGTACTTC
-	TRBV14	TRBJ1-2	-	13	CASSEQGSYGYTF	TGTGCCAGCAGCGAACAGGGTAGCTATGGCTACACCTTC
many	TRBV12-3/TRBV12-4	TRBJ1-6	-	14	CASSLGAGNSPLHF	TGTGCCAGCAGTTTAGGGGCGGGAAATTCACCCCTCCACTTT
many	TRBV20-1	TRBJ2-7	-	11	CSASGALEQYF	TGCAGTGCTAGTGGGGCTCTCGAGCAGTACTTC
few	TRBV28	TRBJ1-1	-	16	CASTERTGRGRTEAFF	TGTGCCAGCACCGAACGGACCGGCCGAGGAAGGACTGAAGCTTTCTTT
few	TRBV20-1	TRBJ1-4	-	13	CSALLATNEKLFF	TGCAGTGCCCTATTGGCAACTAATGAAAAACTGTTTTTT
many	TRBV7-9	TRBJ1-5	-	14	CASSEGSGHQPQHF	TGTGCCAGCAGCGAGGGGTCAGGGCATCAGCCCCAGCATTTT
-	TRBV20-1	TRBJ1-5	-	14	CSASARVSNQPQHF	TGCAGTGCTAGCGCCAGGGTAAGCAATCAGCCCCAGCATTTT
few	TRBV6-1	TRBJ1-5	TRBD1	16	CASSRDWTGSNQPQHF	TGTGCCAGCAGTCGGGACTGGACAGGAAGCAATCAGCCCCAGCATTTT
-	TRBV2	TRBJ2-3	-	11	CAGTESDTQYF	TGTGCCGGAACCGAGTCAGATACGCAGTATTTT
many	TRBV7-9	TRBJ2-1	-	14	CASSLESSYNEQFF	TGTGCCAGCAGCTTGGAAAGCTCCTACAATGAGCAGTTCTTC
few	TRBV6-5	TRBJ2-4	TRBD1	16	CASSSGQGFTKNIQYF	TGTGCCAGCAGTTCGGGACAGGGTTTTACCAAAAACATTCAGTACTTC
many	TRBV7-2	TRBJ1-1	-	15	CASSLMKGGKTEAFF	TGTGCCAGCAGCTTAATGAAGGGGGGAAAGACTGAAGCTTTCTTT
many	TRBV7-2	TRBJ2-7	-	13	CASSLVVSYEQYF	TGTGCCAGCAGCTTAGTCGTTTCCTACGAGCAGTACTTC
-	TRBV7-3	TRBJ1-1	TRBD1	11	CASSSGGEAFF	TGTGCCAGCAGCTCAGGGGGGGAAGCTTTCTTT
-	TRBV7-3	TRBJ2-1	-	13	CASSSTSGNEQFF	TGTGCCAGCAGCTCTACTTCAGGGAATGAGCAGTTCTTC
many	TRBV9	TRBJ2-1	TRBD1	18	CASSVVSSGTGVYNEQFF	TGTGCCAGCAGCGTAGTTAGTAGCGGGACAGGGGTCTACAATGAGCAGTTCTTC
few	TRBV4-1	TRBJ1-5	-	15	CASSQGDWRDQPQHF	TGCGCCAGCAGCCAGGGGGACTGGCGAGATCAGCCCCAGCATTTT
-	TRBV2	TRBJ2-7	-	13	CASSPDGPYEQYF	TGTGCCAGCAGCCCGGACGGTCCCTACGAGCAGTACTTC
-	TRBV7-2	TRBJ2-5	-	16	CASSGRSGGYQETQYF	TGTGCCAGCAGCGGACGATCAGGGGGGTACCAAGAGACCCAGTACTTC
many	TRBV5-5	TRBJ1-1	TRBD1	13	CASSQQGDTEAFF	TGTGCCAGCAGTCAACAGGGGGACACTGAAGCTTTCTTT
many	TRBV20-1	TRBJ2-1	TRBD2	13	CSARTSGSDEQFF	TGCAGTGCCCGGACTAGCGGGAGCGATGAGCAGTTCTTC
many	TRBV20-1	TRBJ2-5	-	14	CSAQKGFYQETQYF	TGCAGTGCCCAGAAGGGGTTCTACCAAGAGACCCAGTACTTC
many	TRBV6-5	TRBJ1-2	-	16	CASSYWTGGAPGGYTF	TGTGCCAGCAGTTACTGGACTGGGGGGGCGCCGGGTGGCTACACCTTC
many	TRBV28	TRBJ2-7	-	14	CASSAIWDGPRQYF	TGTGCCAGCAGTGCGATTTGGGACGGACCTCGGCAGTACTTC
few	TRBV7-2	TRBJ1-1	-	23	CASPTDGRPGGDLLRTVNTEAFF	TGTGCCAGCCCCACGGACGGCCGGCCGGGCGGCGATCTGTTACGGACGGTGAACACTGAAGCTTTCTTT
medium-sized	TRBV12-3/TRBV12-4	TRBJ1-3	-	14	CASSFWSQGNTIYF	TGTGCCAGCAGTTTCTGGAGCCAGGGAAACACCATATATTTT
once	TRBV20-1	TRBJ2-1	-	13	CRVSGSSYNEQFF	TGCAGGGTTAGCGGTAGCTCCTACAATGAGCAGTTCTTC
many	TRBV29-1	TRBJ1-3	-	11	CSAAEGNTIYF	TGCAGCGCTGCGGAAGGAAACACCATATATTTT
many	TRBV7-2	TRBJ1-5	-	15	CASSLLGRSNQPQHF	TGTGCCAGCAGCTTACTTGGGCGGAGCAATCAGCCCCAGCATTTT
many	TRBV6-2/TRBV6-3	TRBJ2-3	-	15	CASNRWATGSDTQYF	TGTGCCAGCAACCGCTGGGCTACGGGATCAGATACGCAGTATTTT
many	TRBV6-1	TRBJ2-5	TRBD2	15	CASSVLAGGQETQYF	TGTGCCAGCAGTGTGTTAGCGGGGGGGCAAGAGACCCAGTACTTC
few	TRBV7-9	TRBJ1-2	-	12	CASSPDSYGYTF	TGTGCCAGCAGCCCCGACAGCTATGGCTACACCTTC